The 26 T cell receptor beta chains below were found in one sample sequenced in a study of T cell repertoires and leukemia-associated antigens. For these TCRs, the target antigens are not known. Using its own MiXCR run on the 5' RACE reads, TCRdb lists one record per CDR3 protein. Here the sample spans 9,000 to 15,000 distinct CDR3 sequences, over 40% being singletons. The sample was CD3+ T cells sorted from blood and cultured. These receptors were collected from a female donor in good health.

The chain combines TRBV6-6 with TRBJ2-1; D is possibly TRBD1 (6 bases). V was clipped by 5 bases and J by 6 bases, with 17 bases between them. CDR3 length: 15 amino acids. The germline V gene has CDR1 MNHNY and CDR2 SVGAGI (reference sequence). The CDR3 DNA sequence: TGTGCCAGCAGTGAAGTAGGGGGTAGCGCCAATGAGCAGTTCTTC. Amino acid sequence: CASSEVGGSANEQFF.

This clonotype appeared a few times. The rearrangement joins TRBV20-1 to TRBJ1-1; tentative D call: TRBD1 (6 bases). V was trimmed by 6 bases and J by 0 bases, leaving 11 bases between them. The CDR3 consists of 13 residues. Germline CDR1 is DFQATT and CDR2 is SNEGSKA (reference sequence). CDR3 residues: CSAETGLNTEAFF. The CDR3 coding sequence is TGCAGTGCGGAGACAGGCCTGAACACTGAAGCTTTCTTT.

This clonotype appeared a few times. The chain employs TRBV20-1 and TRBJ2-1; D not certain. V was shortened by 2 bases and J by 8 bases, with 7 bases between the two germline ends. Germline-derived CDR1 and CDR2 are DFQATT and SNEGSKA (reference sequence). This CDR3 is 11 amino acids long. The CDR3 region is CSARFIDEQFF. The DNA of the CDR3 is TGCAGTGCTAGATTTATCGATGAGCAGTTCTTC.

By share of the sample, this clonotype is medium-sized. V usage is TRBV28 and J usage is TRBJ2-3; the D is unclear. The CDR3 contains 12 residues. Trimming left V 3 bases short and J 4 bases short, with 5 bases between. The germline V gene encodes CDR1 MDHEN and CDR2 SYDVKM. CDR3 amino acids: CASSFSSDTQYF. The CDR3 nucleotides read TGTGCCAGCAGTTTTTCATCAGATACGCAGTATTTT. Based on the CDR3 plus reference TRBV28 and TRBJ2-3, the full variable domain is DVKVTQSSRYLVKRTGEKVFLECVQDMDHENMFWYRQDPGLGLRLIYFSYDVKMKEKGDIPEGYSVSREKKERFSLILESASTNQTSMYLCASSFSSDTQYFGPGTRLTVL.

This clonotype was found many times. This chain connects TRBV18 to TRBJ2-1, with D maybe TRBD2 (6 bases). Germline values: CDR1 KGHSH, CDR2 LQKENI. V lost 3 bases and J lost 5, with 8 bases in between. The CDR3 length is 13 residues. The CDR3 protein is CASSPGLDNEQFF. The CDR3 DNA reads as TGTGCCAGCTCACCGGGACTCGACAATGAGCAGTTCTTC. The variable domain in full, completed from reference TRBV18 and TRBJ2-1, reads NAGVMQNPRHLVRRRGQEARLRCSPMKGHSHVYWYRQLPEEGLKFMVYLQKENIIDESGMPKERFSAEFPKEGPSILRIQQVVRGDSAAYFCASSPGLDNEQFFGPGTRLTVL.

V and J are TRBV28 and TRBJ2-2; 9 bases match TRBD1. Germline V gene lookup returns CDR1 MDHEN and CDR2 SYDVKM. V was pared by 5 bases and J by 7 bases, with 11 bases of the junction left unmatched. There are 16 residues in the CDR3. The DNA of the CDR3 is TGTGCCAGCAGTCCATACAGGGGGCGCGGGAACGGGGAGCTGTTTTTT. It specifies CASSPYRGRGNGELFF.

In its sample, this clonotype was seen many times. This chain uses TRBV24-1 with TRBJ2-3; a weak D match, TRBD2 (6 bases). Germline CDR1 reads KGHDR; CDR2 reads SFDVKD. The CDR3 extends over 16 amino acids. Trimming left V 1 base short and J 1 base short, with 11 bases between. The CDR3 sequence: CATSDFYGRGTDTQYF. The CDR3 DNA reads as TGTGCCACCAGTGATTTCTACGGGAGAGGCACAGATACGCAGTATTTT.

The chain carries TRBV7-8 and TRBJ2-5; D may be TRBD2 (7 bases). The CDR3 runs to 16 residues. CDR1 and CDR2 from the germline V gene are SGHVS and FQNEAQ. V lost 2 bases and J 4 bases, leaving 17 bases between the germline ends. This CDR3 is CASSLLGAGVGETQYF. As DNA, the CDR3 is TGTGCCAGCAGCTTACTGGGGGCGGGAGTAGGAGAGACCCAGTACTTC.

Turning to this clonotype: Sequence at one end of the junction differs from germline and may be a read error. The chain is built from TRBV9 and TRBJ2-1; TRBD2 matches at 9 bases. This CDR3 has 14 amino acids. Germline V CDR1 and CDR2: SGDLS, YYNGEE. CDR3 sequence reads: CAGSVAGAYNEQFF. The CDR3 DNA reads TGTGCCGGCAGCGTAGCGGGGGCCTACAATGAGCAGTTCTTC.

On this clonotype: One end of the junction does not line up with germline, which may come from a read error. The chain carries TRBV5-5 and TRBJ2-1, with 8 bases matching TRBD1. This CDR3 spans 15 amino acids. In germline, CDR1 is SGHKS, CDR2 YYEKEE (reference sequence). The CDR3 DNA is TGTGCCGGCAGATTGGGACAGGAAACCTACAATGAGCAGTTCTTC. Its protein is CAGRLGQETYNEQFF. Together with reference TRBV5-5 and TRBJ2-1, the CDR3 gives the full variable domain: DAGVTQSPTHLIKTRGQQVTLRCSPISGHKSVSWYQQVLGQGPQFIFQYYEKEERGRGNFPDRFSARQFPNYSSELNVNALLLGDSALYLCAGRLGQETYNEQFFGPGTRLTVL.

This clonotype was seen only a few times. The rearrangement joins TRBV12-3 or TRBV12-4 to TRBJ2-2; D remains ambiguous. The CDR3 length is 14 residues. The germline V and J ends were trimmed by 4 bases and 6 bases, with 12 bases remaining between them. CDR3 sequence: CASSSGSRSGELFF. The CDR3 nucleotides read TGTGCCAGCAGTTCCGGGTCCCGTTCCGGGGAGCTGTTTTTT.

The J gene is TRBJ1-1, the V gene TRBV27, with 10 bases lining up with TRBD1. CDR1 is MNHEY and CDR2 is SMNVEV in the germline V gene (reference sequence). The CDR3 sequence is 14 residues long. V lost 2 bases and J lost 7; bases outside the gene matches: 4. CDR3 DNA: TGTGCCAGCAGTTTAGGGGGACAGGGGTATGAAGCTTTCTTT. Translating it yields CASSLGGQGYEAFF.

V and J are TRBV15 and TRBJ2-7, with D maybe TRBD2 (6 bases). Germline loops: CDR1 LNHNV, CDR2 YYDKDF (reference sequence). The CDR3 contains 17 residues. The CDR3 region is CPTSRDFTRSSGYEQYF. For the CDR3, the DNA is TGTCCGACCAGCAGAGATTTCACCCGGAGTAGCGGCTACGAGCAGTACTTC.

This clonotype is medium-sized. The chain has TRBV4-2 and TRBJ1-1; D not certain. This CDR3 spans 15 amino acids. Germline loops: CDR1 LGHNA, CDR2 YNFKEQ. The V and J ends lost 0 bases and 0 bases respectively, with 8 bases between them. As DNA, the CDR3 is TGTGCCAGCAGCCAAGAGTCCCGCTTGAACACTGAAGCTTTCTTT. Translating it yields CASSQESRLNTEAFF.

The V gene is TRBV20-1, the J gene TRBJ1-5; 8 bases align to TRBD1. Trimming removed 4 bases from V and 4 bases from J; junction bases left unmatched: 9. CDR3 length: 15 amino acids. CDR1 DFQATT and CDR2 SNEGSKA come from the germline V gene (reference sequence). CDR3 sequence reads: CSATDRGGTNQPQHF. The CDR3 nucleotides are TGCAGTGCTACAGACAGGGGCGGAACAAATCAGCCCCAGCATTTT.

The chain joins TRBV20-1 to TRBJ2-3, with D perhaps being TRBD1 or TRBD2 (5 bases each). The CDR3 length is 16 residues. CDR1 is DFQATT, CDR2 SNEGSKA, per germline (reference sequence). The V end was cut by 3 bases, the J end by 0 bases, with 16 bases between. CDR3 DNA: TGCAGTGCTAGGCACGTGGGGGTTGGTAGCACAGATACGCAGTATTTT. Amino acid sequence: CSARHVGVGSTDTQYF.

On this clonotype itself: An end of the junction does not agree with germline; a read error may underlie this. The V gene is TRBV15, the J gene TRBJ2-7, with 7 bases matching TRBD2. Germline CDR1 is LNHNV and CDR2 is YYDKDF (reference sequence). This CDR3 has 17 residues. Written as DNA, the CDR3 is TGTCCCACCAGCAGAGATTTCAACGCGGCTAGCGGCTACGAGCAGTACTTC. Translated, it gives CPTSRDFNAASGYEQYF.

The gene calls are TRBV12-3 or TRBV12-4 and TRBJ1-2, with 8 bases matching TRBD1. The CDR3 runs to 14 residues. V dropped 6 bases and J dropped 4; count of bases not matched to a gene: 7. The CDR3 sequence is CASRHIGQGYGYTF. CDR3 bases: TGTGCCAGCAGACATATAGGACAGGGCTATGGCTACACCTTC.

This clonotype has ten or more counts. J is TRBJ1-4 and V is TRBV20-1, with D tentatively TRBD1 (5 bases). Trimming removed 5 bases at V and 13 bases at J, with 26 bases between. The CDR3 runs 15 residues. The germline V gene encodes CDR1 DFQATT and CDR2 SNEGSKA (reference sequence). The CDR3 is CSAPGGQYLRDGLFF. The CDR3 coding sequence is TGCAGTGCTCCGGGGGGTCAGTATCTGCGGGACGGACTGTTTTTT.

Concerning this clonotype itself: One junction end disagrees with the germline gene, perhaps due to a read error. The chain uses TRBV5-1 and TRBJ2-1, with TRBD2 identical over 7 bases. The CDR3 runs to 15 residues. Per germline, CDR1 SGHRS and CDR2 YFSETQ. The DNA of the CDR3 is TGCGCCAGCAGCCAAGGGACCAGCGGGGTGAATGAGCAGCTCTTC. Its translation is CASSQGTSGVNEQLF.

By its share, this clonotype is medium-sized. The V and J genes are TRBV4-2 and TRBJ1-2; D unclear. CDR1 LGHNA and CDR2 YNFKEQ come from the germline V gene. V shed 4 bases and J shed 2 bases, with 8 bases lying between them. This CDR3 is 13 amino acids long. The CDR3 DNA follows: TGTGCCAGCAGCCCGTCTAGCAACTATGGCTACACCTTC. As protein: CASSPSSNYGYTF.

V and J are TRBV12-3 or TRBV12-4 and TRBJ2-3, with D possibly called TRBD1 or TRBD2 (6 bases each). The V and J ends lost 7 bases and 1 base respectively, with 15 bases between them. The CDR3 has 15 amino acids. The CDR3 DNA reads TGTGCCAGCATTCTTACGGGGGCTGGCACAGATACGCAGTATTTT. Translated, it gives CASILTGAGTDTQYF.

This clonotype was picked up many times. The rearrangement joins TRBV18 to TRBJ1-2; 7 nucleotides line up with TRBD1. The trim removed 5 bases at V and 5 bases at J, leaving 5 bases unmatched. The CDR3 has 13 residues. Germline-derived CDR1 and CDR2 are KGHSH and LQKENI. The chain's CDR3 is CASSSTGPYGYTF. The CDR3 DNA is TGTGCCAGCTCATCGACAGGGCCGTATGGCTACACCTTC.

This clonotype was seen ten or more times. CDR3 nucleotide sequence: TGTGCCAGCAGCTTAGAGTCAGGACGGTGGAATGAGCAGTTCTTC. The encoded protein is CASSLESGRWNEQFF. The chain combines TRBV7-2 with TRBJ2-1; D not certain. This CDR3 has 15 residues. The V end was cut by 1 base, the J end by 7 bases, with 14 bases between. The germline V gene encodes CDR1 SGHTA and CDR2 FQGNSA.

Regarding this clonotype: At one end, the junction sequence differs from germline, possibly due to a read error. The chain employs TRBV5-1 and TRBJ1-1; D call uncertain. This CDR3 has 13 residues. CDR1 is SGHRS, CDR2 YFSETQ, per germline. CDR3 in amino acids: CASSLNIDTEASF. For the CDR3, the DNA is TGCGCCAGCAGCTTGAATATAGACACTGAAGCTTCCTTT.

The chain is built from TRBV24-1 and TRBJ1-2; D is unresolved. The CDR3 covers 13 residues. In germline, CDR1 is KGHDR, CDR2 SFDVKD. V lost 4 bases and J 6 bases, leaving 11 bases between the germline ends. The CDR3, as DNA: TGTGCCACCAGTGAATCCAGACGGGATGGCTACACCTTC. Its protein is CATSESRRDGYTF.